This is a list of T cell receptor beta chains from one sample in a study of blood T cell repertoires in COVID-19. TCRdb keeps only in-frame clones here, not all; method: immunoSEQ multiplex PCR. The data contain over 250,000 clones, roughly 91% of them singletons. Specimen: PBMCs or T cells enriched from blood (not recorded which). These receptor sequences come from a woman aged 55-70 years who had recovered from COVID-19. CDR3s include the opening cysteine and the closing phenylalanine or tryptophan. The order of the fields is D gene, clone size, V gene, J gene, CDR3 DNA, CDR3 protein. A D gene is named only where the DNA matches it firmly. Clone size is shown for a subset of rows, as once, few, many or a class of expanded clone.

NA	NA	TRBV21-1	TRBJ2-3	TGTGCCAGCCGTACTAAGGGGACAGAATTCACAGATACGCAGTATTTT	CASRTKGTEFTDTQYF
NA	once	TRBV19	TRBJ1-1	TGTGCCAGTAGCCTCGGACACCGGAGGGGCATGAACACTGAAGCTTTCTTT	CASSLGHRRGMNTEAFF
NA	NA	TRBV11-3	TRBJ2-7	TGTGCCAGCAGCTTAGTGGGCTATAGGGGCGGCGGCGAGCAGTACTTC	CASSLVGYRGGGEQYF
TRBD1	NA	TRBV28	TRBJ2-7	TGTGCCAGCAGCTTGGCCTGGGACAGTTTCTCCTACGAGCAGTACTTC	CASSLAWDSFSYEQYF
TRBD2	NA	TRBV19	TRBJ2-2	TGTGCCAGTAGACTAGCGGGCCAGACCGGGGAGCTGTTTTTT	CASRLAGQTGELFF
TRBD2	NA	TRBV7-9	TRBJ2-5	TGTGCCAGCAGCTCTGCCCGGGGGGAAGAGACCCAGTACTTC	CASSSARGEETQYF
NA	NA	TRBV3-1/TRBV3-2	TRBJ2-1	TGTGCCAGCACCCCAGTGGGGGGGGGCAGGTATAGCAATGAGCAGTTCTTC	CASTPVGGGRYSNEQFF
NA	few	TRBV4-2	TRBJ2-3	TGTGCCAGCAGCCAAGATTGGGGGGGGGCCTCAGATACGCAGTATTTT	CASSQDWGGASDTQYF
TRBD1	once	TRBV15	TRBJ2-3	TGTGCCACCAGCGATGATAGGGACAGGGACACAGATACGCAGTATTTT	CATSDDRDRDTDTQYF
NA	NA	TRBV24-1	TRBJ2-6	TGTGCCACCAGTGATTCGTTATTGGCCAGGTTCTCTGGGGCCAACGTCCTGACTTTC	CATSDSLLARFSGANVLTF
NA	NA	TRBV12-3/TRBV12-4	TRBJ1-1	TGTGCCAGCAGTTTGCGCACTGAAGCTTTCTTT	CASSLRTEAFF
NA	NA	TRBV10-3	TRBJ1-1	TGTGCCATCAGAGTTACAGGGAAGAACACTGAAGCTTTCTTT	CAIRVTGKNTEAFF
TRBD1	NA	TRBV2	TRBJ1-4	TGTGCCAGCAGTCTTGAACAGGGGTCTAATGAAAAACTGTTTTTT	CASSLEQGSNEKLFF
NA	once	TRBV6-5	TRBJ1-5	TGTGCCAGCAGCCGGACAGCCCAGGTCAATCAGCCCCAGCATTTT	CASSRTAQVNQPQHF
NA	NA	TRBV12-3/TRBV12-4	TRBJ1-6	TGTGCCAGCAGCACACATAATTCACCCCTCCACTTT	CASSTHNSPLHF
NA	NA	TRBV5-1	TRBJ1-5	TGCGCCAGCAGCTTGAATAGCCCCAATCAGCCCCAGCATTTT	CASSLNSPNQPQHF
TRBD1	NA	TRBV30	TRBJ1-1	TGTGCCTGGAGGGGACAGCCGAACACTGAAGCTTTCTTT	CAWRGQPNTEAFF
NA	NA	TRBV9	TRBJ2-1	TGTGCCAGCAGCGTACGGGACAATGAGCAGTTCTTC	CASSVRDNEQFF
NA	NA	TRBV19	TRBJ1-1	TGTGCCAGCAGTGGGATGGGAGTTTTCACTGAAGCTTTCTTT	CASSGMGVFTEAFF
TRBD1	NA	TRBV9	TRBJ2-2	TGTGCCAGCAGCGTACTGAACGGACAGGGAAACACCGGGGAGCTGTTTTTT	CASSVLNGQGNTGELFF
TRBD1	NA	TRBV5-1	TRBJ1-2	TGCGCCAGCAGCCTCCAGGGGGGAGATACCTATGGCTACACCTTC	CASSLQGGDTYGYTF
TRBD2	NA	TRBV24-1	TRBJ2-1	TGTGCCACCAGTGATGATTCGCGGAGCGGGAGCTCCTACAATGAGCAGTTCTTC	CATSDDSRSGSSYNEQFF
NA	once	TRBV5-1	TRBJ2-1	TGCGCAGAACAACAGGTTTTCTACAATGAGCAGTTCTTC	CAEQQVFYNEQFF
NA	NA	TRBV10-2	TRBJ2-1	TGCGCCAGCAGGGCCGGGACTGGCGATGAGCAGTTCTTC	CASRAGTGDEQFF
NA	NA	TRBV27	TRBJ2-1	TGTGCCAGCAGTTTTGGGGGGGGGCAGAGTGAGCAGTTCTTC	CASSFGGGQSEQFF
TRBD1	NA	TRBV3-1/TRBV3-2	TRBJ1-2	TGTGCCAGCAGCCAAGATTGGACAGGGGGCATTGGCTACACCTTC	CASSQDWTGGIGYTF
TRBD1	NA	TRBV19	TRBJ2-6	TGTGCCTGCCGGGACAGGGGGCGTGGGGCCAACGTCCTGACTTTC	CACRDRGRGANVLTF
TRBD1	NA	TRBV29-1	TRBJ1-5	TGCAGCGTTGTAACAGGGGTTGGTAATCAGCCCCAGCATTTT	CSVVTGVGNQPQHF
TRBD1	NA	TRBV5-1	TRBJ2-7	TGCGCCAGCAGCTTAAGGACGCAGGGGGCAGGCTCCTACGAGCAGTACTTC	CASSLRTQGAGSYEQYF
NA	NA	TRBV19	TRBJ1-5	TGTGCCAGTAGTATCCTCCAGATAAGACAGCCCCAGCATTTT	CASSILQIRQPQHF
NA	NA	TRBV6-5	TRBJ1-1	TGTGCCAGCACCCCGACAGGCGGCACTGAAGCTTTCTTT	CASTPTGGTEAFF
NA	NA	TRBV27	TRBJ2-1	TGTGCCAGCAGTTTATGGGGTAGACTATCCTACAATGAGCAGTTCTTC	CASSLWGRLSYNEQFF
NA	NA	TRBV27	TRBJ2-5	TGTGCCAGCAGTTTGTGGGGGGGCTCAGAGACCCAGTACTTC	CASSLWGGSETQYF
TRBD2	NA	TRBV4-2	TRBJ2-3	TGTGCCAGCAGCCAAGATAAGGTAGCGGGGACAGATACGCAGTATTTT	CASSQDKVAGTDTQYF
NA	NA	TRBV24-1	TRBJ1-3	TGTGCCACCAGTGATGCAGGGGCGGGTGGAAACACCATATATTTT	CATSDAGAGGNTIYF
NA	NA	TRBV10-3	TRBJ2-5	TGTGCCATCATGGGAAGCGGACAAGAGACCCAGTACTTC	CAIMGSGQETQYF
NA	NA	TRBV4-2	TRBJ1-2	TGTGCCAGCAGCCAAGGAGGGTACGACGAGGGCTACACCTTC	CASSQGGYDEGYTF
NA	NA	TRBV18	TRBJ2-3	TGTGCCAGCTCACCTTTACTAGACGGGGCAGATACGCAGTATTTT	CASSPLLDGADTQYF
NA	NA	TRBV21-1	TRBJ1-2	TGTGCCAGCAGCAAAGGGGACATACACTATGGCTACACCTTC	CASSKGDIHYGYTF
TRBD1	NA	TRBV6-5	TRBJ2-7	TGTGCCAGCAGTTCTCCTTGGACAGGATCCCACGAGCAGTACTTC	CASSSPWTGSHEQYF
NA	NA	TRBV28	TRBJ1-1	TGTGCCAGCATCGCAGGGATGAACACTGAAGCTTTCTTT	CASIAGMNTEAFF
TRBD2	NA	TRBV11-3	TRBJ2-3	TGTGCCAGCAGCTTAGAACCGACTAGCGGGAAGTCCCCGTATTTT	CASSLEPTSGKSPYF
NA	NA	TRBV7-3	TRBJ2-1	TGTGCCAGCAGCTTAATCCCCGACAATGAGCAGTTCTTC	CASSLIPDNEQFF
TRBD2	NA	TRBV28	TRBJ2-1	TGTGCCAGCAGTAAGACTAGCGGGGGGTACAATGAGCAGTTCTTC	CASSKTSGGYNEQFF
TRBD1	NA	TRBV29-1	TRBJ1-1	TGCAGCGTTGCCCGGGACAGGGGCACTGAAGCTTTCTTT	CSVARDRGTEAFF
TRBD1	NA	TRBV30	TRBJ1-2	TGTGCCTGGAGTTATGGGACAGGGAAGGGCTACACCTTC	CAWSYGTGKGYTF
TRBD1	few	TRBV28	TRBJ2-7	TGTGCCAGCGGGCATCGGACAGGGCCCTACGAGCAGTACTTC	CASGHRTGPYEQYF
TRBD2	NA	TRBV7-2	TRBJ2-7	TGTGCCAGCAGCTTAGAAACCTTAGCGGGAGTATACGAGCAGTACTTC	CASSLETLAGVYEQYF